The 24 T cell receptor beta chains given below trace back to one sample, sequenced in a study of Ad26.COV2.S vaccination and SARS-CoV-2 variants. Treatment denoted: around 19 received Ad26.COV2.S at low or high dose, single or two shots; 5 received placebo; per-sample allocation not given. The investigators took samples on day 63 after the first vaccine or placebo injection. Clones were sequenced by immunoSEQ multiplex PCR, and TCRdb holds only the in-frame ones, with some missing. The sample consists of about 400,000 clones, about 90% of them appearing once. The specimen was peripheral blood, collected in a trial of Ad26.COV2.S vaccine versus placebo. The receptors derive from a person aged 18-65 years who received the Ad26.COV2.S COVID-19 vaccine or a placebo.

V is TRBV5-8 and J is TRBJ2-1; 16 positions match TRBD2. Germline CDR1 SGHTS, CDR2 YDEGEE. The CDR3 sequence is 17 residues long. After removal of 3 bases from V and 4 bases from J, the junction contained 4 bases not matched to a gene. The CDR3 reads CASSWGLAGGRYNEQFF. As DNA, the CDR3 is TGTGCCAGCAGCTGGGGACTAGCGGGGGGGCGATACAATGAGCAGTTCTTC. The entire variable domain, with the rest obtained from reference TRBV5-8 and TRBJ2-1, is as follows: EAGVTQSPTHLIKTRGQQATLRCSPISGHTSVYWYQQALGLGLQFLLWYDEGEERNRGNFPPRFSGRQFPNYSSELNVNALELEDSALYLCASSWGLAGGRYNEQFFGPGTRLTVL.

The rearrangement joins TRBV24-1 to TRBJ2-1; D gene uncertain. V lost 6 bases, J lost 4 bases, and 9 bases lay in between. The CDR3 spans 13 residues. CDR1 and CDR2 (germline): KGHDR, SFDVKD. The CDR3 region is CATSLEEYNEQFF. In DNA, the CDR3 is TGTGCCACCAGTCTTGAGGAATACAATGAGCAGTTCTTC.

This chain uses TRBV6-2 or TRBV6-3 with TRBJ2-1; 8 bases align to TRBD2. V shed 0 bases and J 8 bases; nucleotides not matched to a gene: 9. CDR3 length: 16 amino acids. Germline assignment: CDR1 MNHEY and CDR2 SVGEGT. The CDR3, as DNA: TGTGCCAGCAGTTACTCGGCTAGCGGGTTTGTCGATGAGCAGTTCTTC. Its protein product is CASSYSASGFVDEQFF.

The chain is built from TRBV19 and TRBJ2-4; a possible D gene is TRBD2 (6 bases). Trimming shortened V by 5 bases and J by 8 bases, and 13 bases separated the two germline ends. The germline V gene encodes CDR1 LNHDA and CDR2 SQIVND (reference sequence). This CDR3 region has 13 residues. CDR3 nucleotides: TGTGCCAGTAGTCGACGGGAGCGGGACATTCAGTACTTC. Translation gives CASSRRERDIQYF.

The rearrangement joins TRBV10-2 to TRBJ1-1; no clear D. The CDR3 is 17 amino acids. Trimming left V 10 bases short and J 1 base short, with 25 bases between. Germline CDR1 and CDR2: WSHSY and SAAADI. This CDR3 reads CATTAVQWLPSNTEAFF. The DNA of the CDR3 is TGCGCCACCACGGCCGTGCAGTGGCTCCCCTCGAACACTGAAGCTTTCTTT.

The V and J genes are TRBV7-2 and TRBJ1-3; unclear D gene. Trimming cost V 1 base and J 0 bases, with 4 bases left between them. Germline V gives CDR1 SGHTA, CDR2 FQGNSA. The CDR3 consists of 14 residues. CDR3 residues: CASSLDSSGNTIYF. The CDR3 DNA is TGTGCCAGCAGCTTAGACAGCTCTGGAAACACCATATATTTT. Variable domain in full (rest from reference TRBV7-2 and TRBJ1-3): GAGVSQSPSNKVTEKGKDVELRCDPISGHTALYWYRQSLGQGLEFLIYFQGNSAPDKSGLPSDRFSAERTGGSVSTLTIQRTQQEDSAVYLCASSLDSSGNTIYFGEGSWLTVV.

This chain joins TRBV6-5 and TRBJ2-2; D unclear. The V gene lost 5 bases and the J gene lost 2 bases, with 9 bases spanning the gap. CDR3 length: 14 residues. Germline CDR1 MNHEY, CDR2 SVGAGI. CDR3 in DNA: TGTGCCAGCAGTCCTCGATTAAACACCGGGGAGCTGTTTTTT. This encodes CASSPRLNTGELFF.

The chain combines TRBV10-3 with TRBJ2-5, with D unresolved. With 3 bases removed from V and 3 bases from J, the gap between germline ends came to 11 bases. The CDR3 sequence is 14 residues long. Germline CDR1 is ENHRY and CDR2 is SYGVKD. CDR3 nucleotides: TGTGCCATCAGTGAATCCGTAGGAGAAGAGACCCAGTACTTC. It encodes CAISESVGEETQYF.

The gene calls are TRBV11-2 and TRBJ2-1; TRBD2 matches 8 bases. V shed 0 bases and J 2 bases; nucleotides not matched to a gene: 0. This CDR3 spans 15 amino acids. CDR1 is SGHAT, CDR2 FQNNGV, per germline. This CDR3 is CASSLEAGAYNEQFF. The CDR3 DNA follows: TGTGCCAGCAGCTTAGAAGCGGGGGCCTACAATGAGCAGTTCTTC.

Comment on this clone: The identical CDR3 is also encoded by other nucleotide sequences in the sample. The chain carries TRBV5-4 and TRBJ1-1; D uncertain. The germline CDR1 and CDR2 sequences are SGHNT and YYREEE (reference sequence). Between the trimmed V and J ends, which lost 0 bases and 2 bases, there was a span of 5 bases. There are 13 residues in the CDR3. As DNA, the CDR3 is TGTGCCAGCAGCTTGGGGGGAAACACTGAAGCTTTCTTT. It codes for CASSLGGNTEAFF.

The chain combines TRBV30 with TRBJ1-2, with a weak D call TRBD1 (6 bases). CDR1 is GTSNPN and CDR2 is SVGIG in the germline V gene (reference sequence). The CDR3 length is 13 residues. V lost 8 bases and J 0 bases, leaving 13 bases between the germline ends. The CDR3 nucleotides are TGTGCCCGTAAGGACAGCTCTAACTATGGCTACACCTTC. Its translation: CARKDSSNYGYTF.

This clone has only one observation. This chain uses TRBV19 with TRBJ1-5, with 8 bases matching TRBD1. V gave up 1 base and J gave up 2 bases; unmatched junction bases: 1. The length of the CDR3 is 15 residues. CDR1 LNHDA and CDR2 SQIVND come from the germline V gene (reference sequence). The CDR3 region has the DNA TGTGCCAGTAGTATAGCGACAGGGGGCAATCAGCCCCAGCATTTT. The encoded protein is CASSIATGGNQPQHF. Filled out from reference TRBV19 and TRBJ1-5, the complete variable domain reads DGGITQSPKYLFRKEGQNVTLSCEQNLNHDAMYWYRQDPGQGLRLIYYSQIVNDFQKGDIAEGYSVSREKKESFPLTVTSAQKNPTAFYLCASSIATGGNQPQHFGDGTRLSIL.

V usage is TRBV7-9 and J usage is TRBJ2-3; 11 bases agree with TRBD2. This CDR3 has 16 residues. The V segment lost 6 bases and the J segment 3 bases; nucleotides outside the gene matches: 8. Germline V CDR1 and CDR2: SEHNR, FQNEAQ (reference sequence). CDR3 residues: CASSFSGGAMTDTQYF. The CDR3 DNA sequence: TGTGCCAGCAGTTTTAGCGGGGGGGCGATGACAGATACGCAGTATTTT.

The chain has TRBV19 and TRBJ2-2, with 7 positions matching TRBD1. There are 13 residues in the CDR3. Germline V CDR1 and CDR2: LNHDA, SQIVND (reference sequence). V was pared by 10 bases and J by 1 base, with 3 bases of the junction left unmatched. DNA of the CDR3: TGTGCCACAGGGACAGAGAACACCGGGGAGCTGTTTTTT. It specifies CATGTENTGELFF.

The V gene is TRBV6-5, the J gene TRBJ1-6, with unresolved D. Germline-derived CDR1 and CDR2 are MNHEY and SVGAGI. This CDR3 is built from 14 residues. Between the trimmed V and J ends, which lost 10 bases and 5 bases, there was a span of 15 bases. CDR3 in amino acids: CATLANKNNSPLHF. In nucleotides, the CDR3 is TGTGCCACCCTGGCTAACAAAAATAATTCACCCCTCCACTTT.

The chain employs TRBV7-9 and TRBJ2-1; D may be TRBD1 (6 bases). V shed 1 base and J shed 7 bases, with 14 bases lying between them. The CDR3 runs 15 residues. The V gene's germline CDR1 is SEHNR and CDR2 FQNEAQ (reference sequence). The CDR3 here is CASSLGGPRLNEQFF. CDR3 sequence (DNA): TGTGCCAGCAGCTTAGGGGGGCCAAGATTGAATGAGCAGTTCTTC. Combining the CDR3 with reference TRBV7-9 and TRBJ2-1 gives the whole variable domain DTGVSQNPRHKITKRGQNVTFRCDPISEHNRLYWYRQTLGQGPEFLTYFQNEAQLEKSRLLSDRFSAERPKGSFSTLEIQRTEQGDSAMYLCASSLGGPRLNEQFFGPGTRLTVL.

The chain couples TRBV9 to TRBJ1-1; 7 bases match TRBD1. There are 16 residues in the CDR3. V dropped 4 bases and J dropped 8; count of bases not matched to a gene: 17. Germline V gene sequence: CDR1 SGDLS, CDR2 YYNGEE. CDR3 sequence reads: CASSSPTDRPGEEAFF. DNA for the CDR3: TGTGCCAGCAGCTCTCCTACGGACAGGCCCGGAGAAGAAGCTTTCTTT.

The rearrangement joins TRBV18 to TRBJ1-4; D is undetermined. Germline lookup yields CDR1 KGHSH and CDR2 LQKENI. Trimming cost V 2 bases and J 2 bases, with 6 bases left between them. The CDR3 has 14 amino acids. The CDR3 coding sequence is TGTGCCAGCTCACCATCCAGGACTAATGAAAAACTGTTTTTT. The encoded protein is CASSPSRTNEKLFF.

CDR3 DNA: TGTGCCATCAGTGGGGGGACGGCCTTTGGGGGGACCCAGTACTTC. Its translation is CAISGGTAFGGTQYF. The chain has TRBV10-3 and TRBJ2-5, with D possibly being TRBD1 or TRBD2 (5 bases each). The germline gives CDR1 ENHRY, CDR2 SYGVKD. Trimming removed 4 bases from V and 7 bases from J, with 19 bases in between. This CDR3 has 15 residues.

The CDR3 loop reads CASRKGRLGEKLFF. Written as DNA, the CDR3 is TGCGCCAGCAGGAAGGGGCGACTTGGGGAAAAACTGTTTTTT. The chain uses TRBV10-1 and TRBJ1-4, with D possibly matching TRBD1 (5 bases). The germline CDR1 and CDR2 sequences are WNHNN and SYGVQD (reference sequence). V dropped 6 bases and J dropped 8 bases, with 16 bases sitting between them. The CDR3 is 14 residues long.

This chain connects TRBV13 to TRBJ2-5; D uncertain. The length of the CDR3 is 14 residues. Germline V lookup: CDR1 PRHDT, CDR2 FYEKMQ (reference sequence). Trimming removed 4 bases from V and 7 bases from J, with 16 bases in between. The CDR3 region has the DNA TGTGCCAGCAGCTCCCCTGGACCGACGGGGACCCAGTACTTC. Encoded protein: CASSSPGPTGTQYF.

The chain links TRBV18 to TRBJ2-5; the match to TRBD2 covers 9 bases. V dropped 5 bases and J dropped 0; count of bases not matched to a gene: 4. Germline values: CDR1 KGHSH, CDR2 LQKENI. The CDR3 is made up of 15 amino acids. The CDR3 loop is CASSDKRGDQETQYF. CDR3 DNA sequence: TGTGCCAGCTCAGACAAGCGGGGGGACCAAGAGACCCAGTACTTC.

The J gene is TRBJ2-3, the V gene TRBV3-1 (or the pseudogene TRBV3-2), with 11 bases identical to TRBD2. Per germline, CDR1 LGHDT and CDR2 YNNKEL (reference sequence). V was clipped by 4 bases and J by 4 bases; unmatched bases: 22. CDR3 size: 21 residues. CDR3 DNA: TGTGCCAGCAGCCTAAAGTTCGTTTCCGACCACCTAGCGGGGGGAGCAGATACGCAGTATTTT. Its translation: CASSLKFVSDHLAGGADTQYF.

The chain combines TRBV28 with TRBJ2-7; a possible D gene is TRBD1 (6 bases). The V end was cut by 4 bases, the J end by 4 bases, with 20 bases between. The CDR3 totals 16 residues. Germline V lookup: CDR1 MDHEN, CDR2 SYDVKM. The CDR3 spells CASSSTRAGQLYEQYF. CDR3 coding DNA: TGTGCCAGCAGTTCCACCCGCGCAGGACAGCTTTACGAGCAGTACTTC.